Included here is one TCR beta chain sequence, with context. Its antigen is not known. The entry originates in a study of identifying expanded T cells in peripheral blood. During the collection period, no donor immune events like infections were recorded. Assay: immunoSEQ multiplex PCR; the TCRdb copy retains only in-frame clones and omits some. The sample carries about 74,000 clones, 84% recorded once. V lost 1 base and J 8 bases, leaving 20 bases between the germline ends. The CDR3 consists of 16 residues. The germline CDR1 and CDR2 sequences are MGHDK and SYGVNS. Findings of the study overall: Technical replicates showed approximately 1.2 changed clones; about 2 weeks roughly 16; four weeks 19.

The chain uses TRBV25-1 and TRBJ1-1; D not certain. The sequence was obtained from a person aged 18 to 75 in good health. Sequencing was performed on blood. CDR3 residues: CASSESGRESTREAFF. CDR3 nucleotide sequence: TGTGCCAGCAGTGAATCTGGACGGGAATCTACACGGGAAGCTTTCTTT.